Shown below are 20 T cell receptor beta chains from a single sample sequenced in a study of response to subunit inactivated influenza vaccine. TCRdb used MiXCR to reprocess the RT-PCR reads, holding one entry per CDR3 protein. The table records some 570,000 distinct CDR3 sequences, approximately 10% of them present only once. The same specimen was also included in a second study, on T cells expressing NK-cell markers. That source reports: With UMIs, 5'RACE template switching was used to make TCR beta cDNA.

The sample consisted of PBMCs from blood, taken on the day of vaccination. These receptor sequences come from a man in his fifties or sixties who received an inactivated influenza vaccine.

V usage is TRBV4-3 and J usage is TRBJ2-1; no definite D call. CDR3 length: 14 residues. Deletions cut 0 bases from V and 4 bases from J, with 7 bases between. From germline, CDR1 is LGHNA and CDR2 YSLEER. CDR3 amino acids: CASSQDSRYNEQFF. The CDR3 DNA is TGCGCCAGCAGCCAAGATAGCAGATACAATGAGCAGTTCTTC.

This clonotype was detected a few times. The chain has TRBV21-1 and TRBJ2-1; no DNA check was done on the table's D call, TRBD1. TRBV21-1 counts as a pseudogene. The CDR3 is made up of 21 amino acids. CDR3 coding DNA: TGTGCCAGCAGCAAAGTTTGTACCCCTGATATAGGGGGAGTTACCTACAATGAGCAGTTCTTC. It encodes CASSKVCTPDIGGVTYNEQFF.

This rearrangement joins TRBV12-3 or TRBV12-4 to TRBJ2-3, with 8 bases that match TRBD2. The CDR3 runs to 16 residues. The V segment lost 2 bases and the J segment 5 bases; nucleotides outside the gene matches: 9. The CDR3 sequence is CASSLRAGVSKDTQYF. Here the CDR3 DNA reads TGTGCCAGCAGTTTACGAGCGGGGGTTAGTAAAGATACGCAGTATTTT.

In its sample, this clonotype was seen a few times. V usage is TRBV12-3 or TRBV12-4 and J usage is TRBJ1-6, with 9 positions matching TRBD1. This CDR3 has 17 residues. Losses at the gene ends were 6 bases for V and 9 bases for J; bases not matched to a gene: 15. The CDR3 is CASRDSGTGRLTSPLHF. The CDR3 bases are TGTGCCAGCAGGGATTCCGGGACAGGGCGTTTGACTTCACCCCTCCACTTT.

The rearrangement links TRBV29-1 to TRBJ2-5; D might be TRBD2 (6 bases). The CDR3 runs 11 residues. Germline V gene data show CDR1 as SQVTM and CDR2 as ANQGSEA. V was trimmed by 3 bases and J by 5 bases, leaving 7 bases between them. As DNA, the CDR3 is TGCAGCGTTGAGGAGGGGGAGACCCAGTACTTC. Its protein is CSVEEGETQYF.

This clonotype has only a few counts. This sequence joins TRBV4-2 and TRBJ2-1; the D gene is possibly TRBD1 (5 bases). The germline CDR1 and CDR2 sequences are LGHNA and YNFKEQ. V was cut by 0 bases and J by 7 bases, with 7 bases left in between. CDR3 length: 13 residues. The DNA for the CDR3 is TGTGCCAGCAGCCAAGAGGGGCTGAATGAGCAGTTCTTC. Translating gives CASSQEGLNEQFF.

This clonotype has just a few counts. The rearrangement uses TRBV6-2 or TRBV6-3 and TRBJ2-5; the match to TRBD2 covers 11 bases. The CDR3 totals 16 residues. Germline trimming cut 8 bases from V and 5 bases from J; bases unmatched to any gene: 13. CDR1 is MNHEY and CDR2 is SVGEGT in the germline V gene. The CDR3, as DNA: TGTGCCAGCCACAGACTAGCGGGATCGGTAATGGAGACCCAGTACTTC. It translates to CASHRLAGSVMETQYF.

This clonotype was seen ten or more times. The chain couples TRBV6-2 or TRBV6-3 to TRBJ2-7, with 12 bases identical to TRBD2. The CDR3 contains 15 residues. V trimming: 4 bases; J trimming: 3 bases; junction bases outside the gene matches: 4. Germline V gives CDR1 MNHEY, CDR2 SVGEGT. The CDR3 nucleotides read TGTGCCAGCAGTTCTAGCGGGAGGGCAGTCTACGAGCAGTACTTC. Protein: CASSSSGRAVYEQYF.

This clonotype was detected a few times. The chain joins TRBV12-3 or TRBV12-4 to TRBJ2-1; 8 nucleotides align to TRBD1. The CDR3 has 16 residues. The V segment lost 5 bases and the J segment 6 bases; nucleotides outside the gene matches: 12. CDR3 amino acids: CASSQGQAVILNEQFF. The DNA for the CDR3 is TGTGCCAGCAGTCAGGGACAGGCTGTCATTCTCAATGAGCAGTTCTTC.

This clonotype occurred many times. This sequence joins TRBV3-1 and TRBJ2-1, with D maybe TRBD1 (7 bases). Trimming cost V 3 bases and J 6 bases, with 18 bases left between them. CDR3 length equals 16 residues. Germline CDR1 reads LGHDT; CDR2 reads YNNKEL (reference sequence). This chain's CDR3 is CASSHVMRRGLNEQFF. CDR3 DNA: TGTGCCAGCAGCCACGTAATGAGGAGGGGGCTCAATGAGCAGTTCTTC.

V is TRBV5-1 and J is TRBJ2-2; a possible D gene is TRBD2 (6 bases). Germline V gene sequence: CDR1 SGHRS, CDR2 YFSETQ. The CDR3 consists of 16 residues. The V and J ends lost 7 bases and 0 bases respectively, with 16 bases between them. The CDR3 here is CASEAGTSANTGELFF. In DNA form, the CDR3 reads TGCGCCAGCGAAGCTGGGACTTCCGCGAACACCGGGGAGCTGTTTTTT.

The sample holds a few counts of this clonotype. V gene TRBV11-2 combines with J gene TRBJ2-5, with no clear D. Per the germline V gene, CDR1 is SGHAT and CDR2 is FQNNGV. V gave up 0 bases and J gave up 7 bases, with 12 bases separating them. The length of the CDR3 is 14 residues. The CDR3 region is CASSLDLDPGTQYF. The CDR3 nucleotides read TGTGCCAGCAGCTTAGACCTAGACCCGGGGACCCAGTACTTC.

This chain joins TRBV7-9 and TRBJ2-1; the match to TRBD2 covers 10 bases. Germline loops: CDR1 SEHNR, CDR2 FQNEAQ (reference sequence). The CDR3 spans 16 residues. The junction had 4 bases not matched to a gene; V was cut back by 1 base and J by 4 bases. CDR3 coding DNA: TGTGCCAGCAGCTTAGTGGGACTAGCGCTTTACAATGAGCAGTTCTTC. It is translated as CASSLVGLALYNEQFF.

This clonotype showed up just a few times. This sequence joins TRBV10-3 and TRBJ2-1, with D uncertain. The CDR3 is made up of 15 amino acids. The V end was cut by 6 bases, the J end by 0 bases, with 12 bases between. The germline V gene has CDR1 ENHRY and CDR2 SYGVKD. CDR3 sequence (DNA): TGTGCCATCAGGGGCCTCGGTCCCTCCTACAATGAGCAGTTCTTC. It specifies CAIRGLGPSYNEQFF.

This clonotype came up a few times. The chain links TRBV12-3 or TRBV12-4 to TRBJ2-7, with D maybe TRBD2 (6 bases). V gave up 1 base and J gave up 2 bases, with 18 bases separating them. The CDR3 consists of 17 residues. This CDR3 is CASSLVLLSSAAYEQYF. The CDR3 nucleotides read TGTGCCAGCAGTTTAGTACTTCTCTCTAGCGCTGCCTACGAGCAGTACTTC.

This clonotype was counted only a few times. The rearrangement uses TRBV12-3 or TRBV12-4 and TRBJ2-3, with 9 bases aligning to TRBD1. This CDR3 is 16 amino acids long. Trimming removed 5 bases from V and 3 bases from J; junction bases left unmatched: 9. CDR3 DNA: TGTGCCAGCAGTCCCCCTGGGACAGGGATTACAGATACGCAGTATTTT. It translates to CASSPPGTGITDTQYF.

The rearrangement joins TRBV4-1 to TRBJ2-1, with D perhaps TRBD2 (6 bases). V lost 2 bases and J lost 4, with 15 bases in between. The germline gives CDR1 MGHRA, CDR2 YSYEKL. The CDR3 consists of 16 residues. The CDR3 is CASSQPTLARYNEQFF. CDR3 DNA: TGCGCCAGCAGCCAACCGACCCTAGCGCGGTACAATGAGCAGTTCTTC.

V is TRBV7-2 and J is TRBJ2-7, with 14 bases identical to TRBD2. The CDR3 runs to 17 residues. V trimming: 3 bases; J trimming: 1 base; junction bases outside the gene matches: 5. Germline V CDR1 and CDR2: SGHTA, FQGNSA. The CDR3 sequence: CASSFGTSGSQSYEQYF. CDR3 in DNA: TGTGCCAGCAGCTTTGGGACTAGCGGGAGTCAGTCCTACGAGCAGTACTTC.

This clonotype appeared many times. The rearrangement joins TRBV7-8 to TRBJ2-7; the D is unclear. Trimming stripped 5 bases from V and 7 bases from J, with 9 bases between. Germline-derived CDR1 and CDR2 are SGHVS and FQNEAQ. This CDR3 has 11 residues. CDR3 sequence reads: CASSRSREQYF. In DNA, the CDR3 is TGTGCCAGCAGCCGAAGTAGGGAGCAGTACTTC. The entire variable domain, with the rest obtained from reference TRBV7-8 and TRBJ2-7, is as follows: GAGVSQSPRYKVAKRGQDVALRCDPISGHVSLFWYQQALGQGPEFLTYFQNEAQLDKSGLPSDRFFAERPEGSVSTLKIQRTQQEDSAVYLCASSRSREQYFGPGTRLTVT.

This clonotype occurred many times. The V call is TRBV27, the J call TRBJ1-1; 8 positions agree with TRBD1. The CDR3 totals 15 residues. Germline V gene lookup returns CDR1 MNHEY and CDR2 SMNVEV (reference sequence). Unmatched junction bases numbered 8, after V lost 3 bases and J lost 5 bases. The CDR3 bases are TGTGCCAGCAGTTTCGGAACAGGGGGATGGACTGAAGCTTTCTTT. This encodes CASSFGTGGWTEAFF.